The 5 T cell receptor beta chains reported below all come from one sample, sequenced in a study of graft-versus-host responses after intestinal transplantation. Libraries were prepared by immunoSEQ multiplex PCR; TCRdb keeps only in-frame clonotypes and omits some of them. The data hold 110,000 to 150,000 clones, with about 90% observed a single time. Which antigens these TCRs recognize remains unknown. The sequencing here drew on unstimulated CD4+ T cells sorted from spleen or lymph node cells, taken before intestinal transplant. The receptor set was obtained from a human donor who received an intestinal transplant.

The V and J genes are TRBV10-2 and TRBJ1-1; 10 bases align to TRBD1. V shed 7 bases and J 0 bases; nucleotides not matched to a gene: 8. The CDR3 is 16 amino acids. Germline CDR1 is WSHSY and CDR2 is SAAADI. In DNA form, the CDR3 reads TGCGCCAGCAAGCGGGACAGGGGAAGAATGAACACTGAAGCTTTCTTT. It yields the protein CASKRDRGRMNTEAFF.

The rearrangement joins TRBV11-3 to TRBJ2-3; possible D gene TRBD2, 5 bases. Per germline, CDR1 SGHNT and CDR2 YENEEA. The CDR3 has 13 residues. V gave up 5 bases and J gave up 0 bases, with 6 bases separating them. The CDR3 protein is CASSRGSTDTQYF. CDR3 nucleotides: TGTGCCAGCAGCCGCGGGAGCACAGATACGCAGTATTTT.

The genes are TRBV30 and TRBJ1-5; D is unresolved. The germline V gene has CDR1 GTSNPN and CDR2 SVGIG (reference sequence). Between the trimmed V and J ends, which lost 1 base and 2 bases, there was a span of 9 bases. The length of the CDR3 is 14 residues. CDR3 amino acids: CAWSGGNRNQPQHF. In nucleotides, the CDR3 is TGTGCCTGGAGTGGAGGGAATCGCAATCAGCCCCAGCATTTT.

The chain carries TRBV11-2 and TRBJ2-1; 12 bases line up with TRBD2. Germline trimming cut 1 base from V and 9 bases from J; bases unmatched to any gene: 10. Germline CDR1 reads SGHAT; CDR2 reads FQNNGV. The CDR3 length is 17 residues. The CDR3 DNA is TGTGCCAGCAGCTTAGGTCTCGTGGGACTAGCGGGTGGTGAGCAGTTCTTC. Protein sequence: CASSLGLVGLAGGEQFF.

The rearrangement links TRBV5-1 to TRBJ2-7; D may be TRBD1 or TRBD2 (5 bases each). There are 16 residues in the CDR3. V was clipped by 0 bases and J by 7 bases, with 20 bases between them. Germline V gene data show CDR1 as SGHRS and CDR2 as YFSETQ. The CDR3: CASSLGWGIALREQYF. CDR3 DNA: TGCGCCAGCAGCTTGGGGTGGGGGATCGCGTTGCGTGAGCAGTACTTC. The variable domain in full, with the rest retrieved from reference TRBV5-1 and TRBJ2-7, is KAGVTQTPRYLIKTRGQQVTLSCSPISGHRSVSWYQQTPGQGLQFLFEYFSETQRNKGNFPGRFSGRQFSNSRSEMNVSTLELGDSALYLCASSLGWGIALREQYFGPGTRLTVT.